This TCR beta chain appears in the sequencing data of a study of blood T cell repertoires in COVID-19. Overall study context: Acute and convalescent COVID-19 specimens originated in the United States, Italy and Spain. T cells, B-cell-depleted T cells, or PBMCs provided the cDNA or gDNA that served as material.

The CDR3 totals 13 residues. Trimming removed 7 bases at V and 4 bases at J, with 13 bases between. CDR1 MNHEY and CDR2 SVGAGI come from the germline V gene. Sequencing was performed with immunoSEQ multiplex PCR; in TCRdb, only in-frame clones are kept and a portion is missing. The sample contains about 230,000 clones, under 90% of which appear only once. Sequenced input: peripheral blood. The gene calls are TRBV6-5 and TRBJ1-1; unclear D gene. The TCR sequence derives from a woman of 80 years or more with active or convalescent COVID-19. The DNA of the CDR3 is TGTGCCAGCACAAGCGGGCGGGCCACTGAAGCTTTCTTT. This sequence encodes CASTSGRATEAFF.